A single sample is the source of the 8 T cell receptor beta chains below, sequenced in a study of T cell changes during pregnancy in multiple sclerosis. The repertoire was sequenced with immunoSEQ multiplex PCR; TCRdb's copy has only in-frame clones and lacks some. The top ten clones hold 1.2% to 1.5% of a sample with about 68,000 clones, about 91% of them seen once. Sequenced material: peripheral blood, taken in the second trimester of pregnancy. Receptor source: a female donor in good health, enrolled as a control in a pregnancy study.

The CDR3 DNA sequence: TGTGCCAGCAGCGCGGGACAGGGGCTTACAGGTCAGCCCCAGCATTTT. The encoded protein is CASSAGQGLTGQPQHF. The J gene is TRBJ1-5, the V gene TRBV9; 10 nucleotides agree with TRBD1. The CDR3 runs 16 residues. The germline CDR1 and CDR2 sequences are SGDLS and YYNGEE. With 3 bases clipped from V and 6 bases from J, the junction kept 9 bases outside the gene matches.

This chain uses TRBV28 with TRBJ1-3; 10 bases are a match to TRBD1. Per germline, CDR1 MDHEN and CDR2 SYDVKM. The CDR3 runs 16 residues. V was pared by 6 bases and J by 3 bases, with 8 bases of the junction left unmatched. The CDR3, as DNA: TGTGCCAGCAGCAAATACGGGACAGGGGTTGGAAACACCATATATTTT. Amino acids: CASSKYGTGVGNTIYF. The variable domain in full, completed from reference TRBV28 and TRBJ1-3, reads DVKVTQSSRYLVKRTGEKVFLECVQDMDHENMFWYRQDPGLGLRLIYFSYDVKMKEKGDIPEGYSVSREKKERFSLILESASTNQTSMYLCASSKYGTGVGNTIYFGEGSWLTVV.

V usage is TRBV19 and J usage is TRBJ2-5; D gene unclear. This CDR3 has 16 residues. Germline CDR1 reads LNHDA; CDR2 reads SQIVND (reference sequence). V dropped 3 bases and J dropped 2 bases, with 16 bases sitting between them. CDR3 region: CASSIRFLTGQETQYF. DNA for the CDR3: TGTGCCAGTAGTATTCGGTTTCTTACGGGTCAAGAGACCCAGTACTTC.

This chain connects TRBV7-9 to TRBJ2-3, with 9 bases fitting TRBD1. The germline CDR1 and CDR2 sequences are SEHNR and FQNEAQ (reference sequence). The J segment lost 3 bases and the V segment lost 5 bases, leaving 6 bases of the junction unmatched. The CDR3 runs to 15 residues. CDR3 in amino acids: CASSPGTGNTDTQYF. In DNA, the CDR3 is TGTGCCAGCAGCCCGGGGACAGGGAATACAGATACGCAGTATTTT.

This rearrangement joins TRBV18 to TRBJ2-1, with D perhaps matching TRBD2 (6 bases). There are 14 residues in the CDR3. The germline CDR1 and CDR2 sequences are KGHSH and LQKENI. V lost 2 bases to trimming and J lost 7 bases, with 12 bases between them. CDR3 sequence: CASSPSTSWNEQFF. Written as DNA, the CDR3 is TGTGCCAGCTCACCATCTACTAGCTGGAATGAGCAGTTCTTC.

The chain couples TRBV7-8 to TRBJ2-1, with D possibly being TRBD1 (6 bases). Per the germline V gene, CDR1 is SGHVS and CDR2 is FQNEAQ. The CDR3 extends over 13 amino acids. V was shortened by 1 base and J by 9 bases, with 10 bases between the two germline ends. For the CDR3, the DNA is TGTGCCAGCAGCTTAGGACAGGTTAGTGAGCAGTTCTTC. It encodes CASSLGQVSEQFF.

The sample holds one count of this clone. The V call is TRBV4-2, the J call TRBJ1-5; maybe TRBD1 (6 bases). V shed 0 bases and J shed 6 bases, with 12 bases lying between them. Germline lookup yields CDR1 LGHNA and CDR2 YNFKEQ. The CDR3 is made up of 15 amino acids. This chain's CDR3 is CASSQDFGGSQPQHF. In nucleotides, the CDR3 is TGTGCCAGCAGCCAAGATTTTGGGGGCAGTCAGCCCCAGCATTTT.

The V gene is TRBV6-5, the J gene TRBJ2-3; no definite D call. CDR1 is MNHEY and CDR2 is SVGAGI in the germline V gene. V dropped 5 bases and J dropped 6 bases, with 18 bases sitting between them. The CDR3 is 15 residues long. CDR3 coding DNA: TGTGCCAGCAGTGTCACCGCCTTGGTACGGGATACGCAGTATTTT. It is translated as CASSVTALVRDTQYF.